This T cell receptor (beta chain) was profiled in a study of cytomegalovirus exposure and HLA in healthy donors. With 60 Vbeta and 13 Jbeta primers, the PCR was carried out. TCRdb keeps only in-frame clones here, not all; method: immunoSEQ multiplex PCR. Among 150,000 to 200,000 clones listed, around 80% were seen once. The sequence derives from a man in his late teens or twenties in good health and CMV-seronegative. Sequencing was performed on PBMCs.

The CDR3 reads CSVAPTGAGANVLTF. The CDR3, as DNA: TGCAGCGTTGCTCCCACAGGGGCTGGGGCCAACGTCCTGACTTTC. V and J are TRBV29-1 and TRBJ2-6; TRBD1 matches at 7 bases. V was clipped by 4 bases and J by 2 bases; unmatched bases: 5. CDR3 length: 15 amino acids. Germline V gives CDR1 SQVTM, CDR2 ANQGSEA.